Presented here are 10 T cell receptor beta chains from one specimen sequenced in a study of blood T cells in healthy people across ages. Primers used in a second PCR of about 7 to 11 cycles were a sample-barcoded 5' primer and a J-beta primer mix. TCRdb re-called the 5' RACE reads with MiXCR, one entry per CDR3 protein. The data contain around 800,000 distinct CDR3 sequences, roughly 25% of them singletons. These same data were also listed under a study on T cells of mothers and their children.

Material for sequencing was blood. Source of these receptors: a boy aged 5-17 years in good health.

This clonotype was seen at least ten times. This rearrangement joins TRBV6-1 to TRBJ2-6; tentatively, D is TRBD2 (5 bases). V lost 10 bases and J lost 0, with 13 bases in between. The germline gives CDR1 MNHNS, CDR2 SASEGT. The CDR3 totals 15 residues. The CDR3 bases are TGTGCCACCTTTCCGGAGGTCTCTGGGGCCAACGTCCTGACTTTC. This codes for CATFPEVSGANVLTF.

In DNA form, the CDR3 reads TGTGCCAGCAGCTTAGTTGCGGGACTCTCCGAGCAGTACTTC. Translated, it gives CASSLVAGLSEQYF. The chain carries TRBV7-9 and TRBJ2-7, with D tentatively TRBD2 (6 bases). Trimming stripped 1 base from V and 6 bases from J, with 13 bases between. Germline-derived CDR1 and CDR2 are SEHNR and FQNEAQ (reference sequence). This CDR3 contains 14 residues. Drawing the rest from reference TRBV7-9 and TRBJ2-7, the complete variable domain is DTGVSQNPRHKITKRGQNVTFRCDPISEHNRLYWYRQTLGQGPEFLTYFQNEAQLEKSRLLSDRFSAERPKGSFSTLEIQRTEQGDSAMYLCASSLVAGLSEQYFGPGTRLTVT.

There are a few counts of this clonotype. The V and J genes are TRBV29-1 and TRBJ2-3, with D maybe TRBD2 (6 bases). The CDR3 spans 18 residues. V shed 6 bases and J shed 6 bases, with 31 bases lying between them. The germline V gene has CDR1 SQVTM and CDR2 ANQGSEA. The CDR3: CSVEGLRDGSSLSDTQYF. For the CDR3, the DNA is TGCAGCGTAGAGGGACTCCGTGATGGGTCTAGCCTGTCTGATACGCAGTATTTT.

This sequence joins TRBV6-5 and TRBJ1-1, with D hard to call. This CDR3 spans 16 amino acids. Germline assignment: CDR1 MNHEY and CDR2 SVGAGI. This chain's CDR3 is CATTSGDPRPNTEAFF. In DNA form, the CDR3 reads TGTGCGACAACCTCCGGCGACCCCCGGCCGAACACTGAAGCTTTCTTT.

In its sample, this clonotype was seen a few times. This chain uses TRBV7-3 with TRBJ2-5; possibly TRBD1 or TRBD2 for D (5 bases each). The tail of the sequence fits TRBJ2-1 better, so the J call may be wrong. This CDR3 region has 15 residues. The V gene's germline CDR1 is SGHTA and CDR2 FQGTGA. The CDR3 nucleotides are TGTGCCAGCAGCTTTGTCATGGGGACCCTCAATGAGCAGTTCTTC. Translation: CASSFVMGTLNEQFF.

J is TRBJ2-7 and V is TRBV14; the D gene is possibly TRBD1 (6 bases). The V end was cut by 1 base, the J end by 4 bases, with 14 bases between. CDR1 and CDR2 (germline): SGHDN, FVKESK. The CDR3 is made up of 15 amino acids. Here the CDR3 DNA reads TGTGCCAGCAGCCAAGGCCCAGGGGAAGTATACGAGCAGTACTTC. The encoded protein is CASSQGPGEVYEQYF.

This chain links TRBV5-1 with TRBJ2-5, with 8 bases fitting TRBD1. The V gene end was trimmed by 2 bases and the J gene end by 4 bases; junction bases not matched to a gene: 4. The CDR3 spans 14 residues. The germline V gene has CDR1 SGHRS and CDR2 YFSETQ. This CDR3 reads CASSFRTGTETQYF. The CDR3 bases are TGCGCCAGCAGCTTCCGGACAGGGACAGAGACCCAGTACTTC.

This clonotype has only a few counts. The J gene is TRBJ2-3, the V gene TRBV25-1; maybe TRBD2 (6 bases). The CDR3 consists of 13 residues. CDR1 is MGHDK and CDR2 is SYGVNS in the germline V gene. V shed 1 base and J shed 8 bases, with 10 bases lying between them. Here the CDR3 DNA reads TGTGCCAGCAGTGAATTTCGGGGAGGTACGCAGTATTTT. Residues: CASSEFRGGTQYF.

The genes are TRBV14 and TRBJ2-1, with D perhaps matching TRBD1 (5 bases). The V gene's germline CDR1 is SGHDN and CDR2 FVKESK. V was clipped by 1 base and J by 8 bases, with 9 bases between them. This CDR3 spans 13 amino acids. CDR3 sequence (DNA): TGTGCCAGCAGCCAAGTGGGGCCGCATGAGCAGTTCTTC. Its protein product is CASSQVGPHEQFF.

This sequence joins TRBV9 and TRBJ2-3; D gene ambiguous. The V gene lost 2 bases and the J gene lost 2 bases, with 12 bases spanning the gap. This CDR3 contains 15 residues. The germline CDR1 and CDR2 sequences are SGDLS and YYNGEE. The CDR3 reads CASSVFGGSTDTQYF. The CDR3 DNA sequence: TGTGCCAGCAGCGTTTTTGGCGGATCCACAGATACGCAGTATTTT.